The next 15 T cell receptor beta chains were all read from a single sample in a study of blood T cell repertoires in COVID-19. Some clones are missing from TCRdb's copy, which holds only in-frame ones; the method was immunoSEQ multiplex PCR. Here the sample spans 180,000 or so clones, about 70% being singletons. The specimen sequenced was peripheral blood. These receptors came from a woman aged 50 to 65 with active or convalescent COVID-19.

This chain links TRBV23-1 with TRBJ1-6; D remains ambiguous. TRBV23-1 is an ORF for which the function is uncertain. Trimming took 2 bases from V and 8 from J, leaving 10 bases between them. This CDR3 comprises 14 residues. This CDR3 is CASSQTRQDSPLHF. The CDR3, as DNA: TGCGCCAGCAGTCAAACACGGCAGGATTCACCCCTCCACTTT.

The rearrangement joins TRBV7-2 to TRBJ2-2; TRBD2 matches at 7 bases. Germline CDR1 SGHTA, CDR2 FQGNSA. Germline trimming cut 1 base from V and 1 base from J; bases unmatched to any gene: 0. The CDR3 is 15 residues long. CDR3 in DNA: TGTGCCAGCAGCTTAGGCGGGGGGAACACCGGGGAGCTGTTTTTT. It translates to CASSLGGGNTGELFF.

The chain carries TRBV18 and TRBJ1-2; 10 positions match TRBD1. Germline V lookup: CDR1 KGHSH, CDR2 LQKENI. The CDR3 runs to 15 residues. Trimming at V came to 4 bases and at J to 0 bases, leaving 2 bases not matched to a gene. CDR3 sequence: CASSLGTGANYGYTF. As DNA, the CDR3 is TGTGCCAGCTCACTCGGGACAGGGGCTAACTATGGCTACACCTTC.

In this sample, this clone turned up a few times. CDR3 region: CASSLGANEKLFF. DNA for the CDR3: TGTGCCAGCAGCTTGGGGGCGAATGAAAAACTGTTTTTT. V usage is TRBV5-5 and J usage is TRBJ1-4; D is unresolved. The CDR3 loop spans 13 amino acids. Germline-derived CDR1 and CDR2 are SGHKS and YYEKEE (reference sequence). V lost 0 bases and J lost 5, with 5 bases in between.

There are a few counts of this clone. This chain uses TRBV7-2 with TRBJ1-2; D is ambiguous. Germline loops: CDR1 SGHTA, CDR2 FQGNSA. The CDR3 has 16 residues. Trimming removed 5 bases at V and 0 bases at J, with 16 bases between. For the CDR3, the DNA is TGTGCCAGCAGCCCCGTGGGCTTTGTATCTAACTATGGCTACACCTTC. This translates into CASSPVGFVSNYGYTF.

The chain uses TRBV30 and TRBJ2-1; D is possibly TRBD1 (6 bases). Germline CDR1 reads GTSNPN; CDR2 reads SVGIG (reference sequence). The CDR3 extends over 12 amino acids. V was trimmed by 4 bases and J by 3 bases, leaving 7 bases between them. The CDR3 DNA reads TGTGCCTGGATGACAGGCTACAATGAGCAGTTCTTC. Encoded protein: CAWMTGYNEQFF. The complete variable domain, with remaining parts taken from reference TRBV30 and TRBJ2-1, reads SQTIHQWPATLVQPVGSPLSLECTVEGTSNPNLYWYRQAAGRGLQLLFYSVGIGQISSEVPQNLSASRPQDRQFILSSKKLLLSDSGFYLCAWMTGYNEQFFGPGTRLTVL.

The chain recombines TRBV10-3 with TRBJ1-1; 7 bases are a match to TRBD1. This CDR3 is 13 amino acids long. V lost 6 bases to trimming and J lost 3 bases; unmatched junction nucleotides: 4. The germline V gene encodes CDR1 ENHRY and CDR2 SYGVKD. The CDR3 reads CAISDRVDTEAFF. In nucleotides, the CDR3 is TGTGCCATCAGCGACAGGGTAGACACTGAAGCTTTCTTT.

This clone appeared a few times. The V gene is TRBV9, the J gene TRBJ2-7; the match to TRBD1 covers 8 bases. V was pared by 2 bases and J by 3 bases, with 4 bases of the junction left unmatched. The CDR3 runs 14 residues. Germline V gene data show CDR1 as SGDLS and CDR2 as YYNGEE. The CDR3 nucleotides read TGTGCCAGCAGCGTCGGACAGGGCGGCTACGAGCAGTACTTC. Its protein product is CASSVGQGGYEQYF.

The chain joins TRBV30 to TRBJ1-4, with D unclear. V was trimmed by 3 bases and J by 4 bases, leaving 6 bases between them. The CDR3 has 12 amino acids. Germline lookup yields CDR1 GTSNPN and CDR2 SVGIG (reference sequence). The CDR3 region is CAWSPINEKLFF. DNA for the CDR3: TGTGCCTGGAGCCCTATTAATGAAAAACTGTTTTTT.

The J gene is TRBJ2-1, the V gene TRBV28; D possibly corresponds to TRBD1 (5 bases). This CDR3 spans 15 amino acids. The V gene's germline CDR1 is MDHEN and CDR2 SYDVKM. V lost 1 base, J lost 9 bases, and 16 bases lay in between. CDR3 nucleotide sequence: TGTGCCAGCAGTTTATTAGTTGCCTCAAGGGGTGAGCAGTTCTTC. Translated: CASSLLVASRGEQFF.

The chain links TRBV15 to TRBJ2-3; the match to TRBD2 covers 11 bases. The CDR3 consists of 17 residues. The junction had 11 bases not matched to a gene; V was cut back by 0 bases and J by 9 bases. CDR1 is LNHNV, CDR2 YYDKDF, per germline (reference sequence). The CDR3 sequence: CATSRDFASGGTKTQYF. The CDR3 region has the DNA TGTGCCACCAGCAGAGATTTTGCTAGCGGGGGGACCAAAACGCAGTATTTT.

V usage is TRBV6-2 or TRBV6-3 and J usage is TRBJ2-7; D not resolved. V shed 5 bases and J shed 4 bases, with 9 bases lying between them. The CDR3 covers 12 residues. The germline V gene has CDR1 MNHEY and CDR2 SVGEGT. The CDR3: CASSLYKYEQYF. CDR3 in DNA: TGTGCCAGCAGTCTTTACAAGTACGAGCAGTACTTC.

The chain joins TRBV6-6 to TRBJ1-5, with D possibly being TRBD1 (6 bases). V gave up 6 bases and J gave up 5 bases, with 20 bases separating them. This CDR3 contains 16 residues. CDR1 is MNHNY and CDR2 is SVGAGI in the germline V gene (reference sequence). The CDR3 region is CASSPILGQTYQPQHF. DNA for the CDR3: TGTGCCAGCAGCCCCATTCTTGGACAGACTTATCAGCCCCAGCATTTT.

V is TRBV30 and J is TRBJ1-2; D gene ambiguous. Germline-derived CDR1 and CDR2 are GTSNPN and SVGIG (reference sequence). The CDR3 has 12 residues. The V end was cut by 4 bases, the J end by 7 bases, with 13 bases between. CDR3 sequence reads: CAWNDNGVGYTF. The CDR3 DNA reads TGTGCCTGGAACGACAACGGGGTTGGCTACACCTTC. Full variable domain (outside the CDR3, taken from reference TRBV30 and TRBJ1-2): SQTIHQWPATLVQPVGSPLSLECTVEGTSNPNLYWYRQAAGRGLQLLFYSVGIGQISSEVPQNLSASRPQDRQFILSSKKLLLSDSGFYLCAWNDNGVGYTFGSGTRLTVV.

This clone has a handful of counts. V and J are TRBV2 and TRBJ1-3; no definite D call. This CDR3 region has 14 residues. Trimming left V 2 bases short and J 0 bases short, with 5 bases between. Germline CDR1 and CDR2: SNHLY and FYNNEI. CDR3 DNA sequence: TGTGCCAGCAGTGAAAACACCTCTGGAAACACCATATATTTT. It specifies CASSENTSGNTIYF.